Listed here are 28 T cell receptor beta chains from one sample, sequenced in a study of cytomegalovirus exposure and HLA in healthy donors. Amplification used 60 Vbeta primers and 13 Jbeta primers. Only in-frame clones appear in the TCRdb table, and some are missing; sequencing was by immunoSEQ multiplex PCR. In the table there are roughly 180,000 clones, about four fifths of which are singletons. Specimen: PBMCs. The receptors shown here come from a female donor in good health and CMV-seronegative.

The gene calls are TRBV7-8 and TRBJ2-1; 8 nucleotides agree with TRBD1. The CDR3 loop spans 17 amino acids. V dropped 7 bases and J dropped 8; count of bases not matched to a gene: 19. Germline V gives CDR1 SGHVS, CDR2 FQNEAQ. CDR3: CASIPPLGQGASDEQFF. The CDR3 coding sequence is TGTGCCAGCATCCCTCCCCTCGGGCAGGGGGCCTCTGATGAGCAGTTCTTC. Variable domain in full (rest from reference TRBV7-8 and TRBJ2-1): GAGVSQSPRYKVAKRGQDVALRCDPISGHVSLFWYQQALGQGPEFLTYFQNEAQLDKSGLPSDRFFAERPEGSVSTLKIQRTQQEDSAVYLCASIPPLGQGASDEQFFGPGTRLTVL.

The rearrangement joins TRBV30 to TRBJ2-4; a possible D gene is TRBD1 (6 bases). Germline lookup yields CDR1 GTSNPN and CDR2 SVGIG (reference sequence). V gave up 4 bases and J gave up 1 base, with 20 bases separating them. The CDR3 runs to 17 residues. CDR3 bases: TGTGCCTGGACCCCGAAGCAGGGGTCATGGGCCAAAAACATTCAGTACTTC. Its protein product is CAWTPKQGSWAKNIQYF.

The chain has TRBV7-6 and TRBJ2-2; 7 bases map to TRBD2. V dropped 2 bases and J dropped 6; count of bases not matched to a gene: 9. This CDR3 is 16 amino acids long. Germline V CDR1 and CDR2: SGHVS, FNYEAQ. In DNA form, the CDR3 reads TGTGCCAGCAGCTTAATCGGGGGAGGGCAGGCCGGGGAGCTGTTTTTT. Translating gives CASSLIGGGQAGELFF.

The CDR3 sequence: CATATSGTYNEQFF. For the CDR3, the DNA is TGTGCCACCGCGACTAGCGGAACTTACAATGAGCAGTTCTTC. The V gene is TRBV6-5, the J gene TRBJ2-1; 9 bases match TRBD2. The CDR3 totals 14 residues. The J segment lost 4 bases and the V segment lost 10 bases, leaving 8 bases of the junction unmatched. CDR1 is MNHEY, CDR2 SVGAGI, per germline.

The chain couples TRBV9 to TRBJ2-6; D not resolved. Germline values: CDR1 SGDLS, CDR2 YYNGEE. This CDR3 region has 18 residues. The V end lost 0 bases, the J end lost 0 bases, and 13 bases lay between the germline ends. The CDR3 here is CASSVVSSSDSGANVLTF. CDR3 bases: TGTGCCAGCAGCGTAGTGTCCAGTTCCGACTCTGGGGCCAACGTCCTGACTTTC.

This clone was detected a few times. The V and J genes are TRBV27 and TRBJ1-2, with D tentatively TRBD1 (6 bases). Germline-derived CDR1 and CDR2 are MNHEY and SMNVEV (reference sequence). This CDR3 is built from 12 residues. Trimming shortened V by 8 bases and J by 7 bases, and 14 bases separated the two germline ends. CDR3 in amino acids: CASGRQAGGYTF. CDR3 in DNA: TGTGCCAGCGGAAGACAGGCTGGTGGCTACACCTTC.

The gene calls are TRBV30 and TRBJ1-5, with TRBD1 as a possible D gene (6 bases). Germline V gene data show CDR1 as GTSNPN and CDR2 as SVGIG (reference sequence). V lost 0 bases and J lost 10, with 16 bases in between. There are 14 residues in the CDR3. CDR3 DNA: TGTGCCTGGAGTGTAGGGGGGGTTGGGAATCCCCAGCATTTT. Residues: CAWSVGGVGNPQHF.

The V and J genes are TRBV7-2 and TRBJ1-1, with TRBD1 identical over 7 bases. The junction had 10 bases not matched to a gene; V was cut back by 5 bases and J by 7 bases. The length of the CDR3 is 14 residues. Per the germline V gene, CDR1 is SGHTA and CDR2 is FQGNSA. As DNA, the CDR3 is TGTGCCAGCAGCCGTCCAGGGGGTAACCTTGAAGCTTTCTTT. Translating it yields CASSRPGGNLEAFF.

This clone occurred once. The V call is TRBV5-1, the J call TRBJ2-7; possibly TRBD1 for D (5 bases). V dropped 0 bases and J dropped 5 bases, with 21 bases sitting between them. Germline CDR1 reads SGHRS; CDR2 reads YFSETQ. The CDR3 has 17 residues. The CDR3 spells CASSLASLGQGYHEQYF. CDR3 coding DNA: TGCGCCAGCAGCTTGGCAAGCTTGGGCCAGGGCTACCACGAGCAGTACTTC.

J is TRBJ2-1 and V is TRBV7-9; 7 bases align to TRBD2. Trimming at V came to 1 base and at J to 2 bases, leaving 2 bases not matched to a gene. The length of the CDR3 is 15 residues. CDR1 is SEHNR, CDR2 FQNEAQ, per germline (reference sequence). The DNA for the CDR3 is TGTGCCAGCAGCTTAGGGGGGGGTCCCTACAATGAGCAGTTCTTC. This codes for CASSLGGGPYNEQFF.

The chain combines TRBV6-6 with TRBJ2-2; D is uncertain. Germline CDR1 is MNHNY and CDR2 is SVGAGI (reference sequence). Trimming removed 2 bases from V and 6 bases from J, with 4 bases in between. CDR3 length: 12 amino acids. The DNA for the CDR3 is TGTGCCAGCAGTTACGGCCCCGGGGAGCTGTTTTTT. Protein sequence: CASSYGPGELFF.

The rearrangement uses TRBV7-6 and TRBJ1-1; D unclear. V gave up 4 bases and J gave up 7 bases, with 7 bases separating them. Germline V CDR1 and CDR2: SGHVS, FNYEAQ. There are 11 residues in the CDR3. Here the CDR3 reads CASSSGLEAFF. CDR3 in DNA: TGTGCCAGCAGCTCCGGACTTGAAGCTTTCTTT.

This clone was detected only a few times. V and J are TRBV10-3 and TRBJ1-6; no clear D gene. V lost 6 bases to trimming and J lost 12 bases, with 24 bases between them. CDR1 is ENHRY, CDR2 SYGVKD, per germline. The CDR3 runs 16 residues. CDR3: CAIRTSALGDPGPLHF. Written as DNA, the CDR3 is TGTGCCATCAGAACCAGCGCCCTCGGAGACCCCGGACCCCTCCACTTT.

This clone occurred a few times. The chain is built from TRBV18 and TRBJ1-1, with D tentatively TRBD1 (5 bases). Trimming cost V 3 bases and J 11 bases, with 22 bases left between them. The CDR3 consists of 15 residues. Germline CDR1 KGHSH, CDR2 LQKENI. The CDR3 sequence: CASSPEGTGGRTAFF. CDR3 DNA: TGTGCCAGCTCACCTGAAGGCACGGGGGGGAGGACTGCTTTCTTT.

The chain joins TRBV5-1 to TRBJ2-1; tentatively, D is TRBD1 (5 bases). Germline V gene sequence: CDR1 SGHRS, CDR2 YFSETQ. CDR3 size: 13 residues. Trimming shortened V by 2 bases and J by 7 bases, and 10 bases separated the two germline ends. Here the CDR3 reads CASSLGVTNEQFF. CDR3 DNA sequence: TGCGCCAGCAGCTTAGGGGTAACGAATGAGCAGTTCTTC.

CDR3 bases: TGTGCCAGCAGTGACTTAGGGGGCAGGGGCACAGATACGCAGTATTTT. Protein sequence: CASSDLGGRGTDTQYF. V usage is TRBV6-1 and J usage is TRBJ2-3; 7 bases are shared with TRBD1. CDR1 and CDR2 from the germline V gene are MNHNS and SASEGT. The CDR3 runs to 16 residues. V shed 3 bases and J 1 base; nucleotides not matched to a gene: 7.

V gene TRBV7-9 combines with J gene TRBJ2-1; TRBD2 matches at 9 bases. Germline V gene lookup returns CDR1 SEHNR and CDR2 FQNEAQ (reference sequence). The V gene end was trimmed by 5 bases and the J gene end by 4 bases; junction bases not matched to a gene: 6. CDR3 length: 15 amino acids. DNA for the CDR3: TGTGCCAGCAGCCAGACTAGCGGTCCTTACAATGAGCAGTTCTTC. It specifies CASSQTSGPYNEQFF.

This clone was seen a single time. V usage is TRBV13 and J usage is TRBJ1-2, with D possibly TRBD1 on 6 matching bases. The CDR3 runs to 16 residues. CDR1 is PRHDT, CDR2 FYEKMQ, per germline (reference sequence). Trimming pared 4 bases from V and 4 bases from J, leaving 19 bases between. The CDR3 reads CASSSPEKTGTYGYTF. The CDR3 DNA reads TGTGCCAGCAGCTCCCCAGAGAAGACAGGCACCTATGGCTACACCTTC.

The chain has TRBV13 and TRBJ1-4; 9 bases line up with TRBD1. Germline V gene sequence: CDR1 PRHDT, CDR2 FYEKMQ (reference sequence). This CDR3 has 18 amino acids. Trimming removed 1 base from V and 5 bases from J; junction bases left unmatched: 11. CDR3 region: CASSLVGEDRGQNEKLFF. The DNA of the CDR3 is TGTGCCAGCAGCTTAGTCGGGGAGGACAGGGGCCAAAATGAAAAACTGTTTTTT.

This chain connects TRBV5-4 to TRBJ1-2; unclear D gene. Germline-derived CDR1 and CDR2 are SGHNT and YYREEE (reference sequence). The CDR3 spans 14 residues. With 2 bases removed from V and 4 bases from J, the gap between germline ends came to 12 bases. The CDR3 is CASSFEGLSYGYTF. The DNA for the CDR3 is TGTGCCAGCAGCTTCGAGGGCCTTAGCTATGGCTACACCTTC.

This clone has just one count. This rearrangement joins TRBV7-6 to TRBJ2-3, with a tentative D call TRBD1 (5 bases). The ends were cut back, 1 base at V and 4 bases at J, with 9 bases in the middle. The CDR3 is made up of 14 amino acids. Germline assignment: CDR1 SGHVS and CDR2 FNYEAQ. The CDR3 sequence: CASSLVAGSDTQYF. CDR3 sequence (DNA): TGTGCCAGCAGCTTAGTAGCAGGGTCAGATACGCAGTATTTT. The whole variable domain, filled in from reference TRBV7-6 and TRBJ2-3, reads GAGVSQSPRYKVTKRGQDVALRCDPISGHVSLYWYRQALGQGPEFLTYFNYEAQQDKSGLPNDRFSAERPEGSISTLTIQRTEQRDSAMYRCASSLVAGSDTQYFGPGTRLTVL.

The gene calls are TRBV5-6 and TRBJ1-2; 7 bases agree with TRBD1. The CDR3 length is 12 residues. The V gene's germline CDR1 is SGHDT and CDR2 YYEEEE. Germline trimming cut 4 bases from V and 8 bases from J; bases unmatched to any gene: 5. The CDR3 DNA reads TGTGCCAGCAGCCGCACAGGGGTCGGCTACACCTTC. It encodes CASSRTGVGYTF. Supplemented by reference TRBV5-6 and TRBJ1-2, the full variable domain reads DAGVTQSPTHLIKTRGQQVTLRCSPKSGHDTVSWYQQALGQGPQFIFQYYEEEERQRGNFPDRFSGHQFPNYSSELNVNALLLGDSALYLCASSRTGVGYTFGSGTRLTVV.

The chain carries TRBV6-5 and TRBJ1-3; D is possibly TRBD1 (6 bases). V lost 8 bases and J 0 bases, leaving 14 bases between the germline ends. The CDR3 extends over 15 amino acids. CDR1 is MNHEY and CDR2 is SVGAGI in the germline V gene. The CDR3 DNA reads TGTGCCAGCTGCCTTACAGGGAGCTCTGGAAACACCATATATTTT. This codes for CASCLTGSSGNTIYF.

This chain links TRBV5-4 with TRBJ2-1; 8 nucleotides agree with TRBD1. The CDR3 has 16 amino acids. Per germline, CDR1 SGHNT and CDR2 YYREEE (reference sequence). V shed 0 bases, J shed 4 bases, and the junction held 6 bases outside the gene matches. The CDR3 nucleotides are TGTGCCAGCAGCTTGGGGGGCGACAGGGGATACAATGAGCAGTTCTTC. It specifies CASSLGGDRGYNEQFF.

CDR3 region: CASTGDSRSTEAFF. In DNA form, the CDR3 reads TGTGCCAGTACCGGGGACAGTCGTAGCACTGAAGCTTTCTTT. The rearrangement links TRBV19 to TRBJ1-1; 7 positions match TRBD1. The CDR3 runs 14 residues. The ends lost 7 bases at V and 4 bases at J; junction bases unmatched: 9. Germline assignment: CDR1 LNHDA and CDR2 SQIVND (reference sequence).

This chain uses TRBV7-6 with TRBJ2-3, with 8 bases fitting TRBD2. The V gene end was trimmed by 2 bases and the J gene end by 2 bases; junction bases not matched to a gene: 3. This CDR3 is 15 amino acids long. The germline V gene has CDR1 SGHVS and CDR2 FNYEAQ. CDR3 nucleotides: TGTGCCAGCAGCTTAAGCGGGGGTTACACAGATACGCAGTATTTT. As protein: CASSLSGGYTDTQYF.

V and J are TRBV9 and TRBJ2-7, with 7 bases matching TRBD2. Trimming at V came to 4 bases and at J to 4 bases, leaving 5 bases not matched to a gene. Germline V CDR1 and CDR2: SGDLS, YYNGEE. The length of the CDR3 is 13 residues. The CDR3 bases are TGTGCCAGCAGCTCTAGCGGTTCTTACGAGCAGTACTTC. It encodes CASSSSGSYEQYF. Supplemented by reference TRBV9 and TRBJ2-7, the full variable domain reads DSGVTQTPKHLITATGQRVTLRCSPRSGDLSVYWYQQSLDQGLQFLIQYYNGEERAKGNILERFSAQQFPDLHSELNLSSLELGDSALYFCASSSSGSYEQYFGPGTRLTVT.

The chain employs TRBV15 and TRBJ2-3; TRBD2 aligns across 8 bases. CDR3 length: 17 amino acids. CDR1 LNHNV and CDR2 YYDKDF come from the germline V gene (reference sequence). The V gene end was trimmed by 0 bases and the J gene end by 2 bases; junction bases not matched to a gene: 7. CDR3 loop: CATSRDAAGAPTDTQYF. The CDR3 nucleotides read TGTGCCACCAGCAGAGACGCAGCGGGGGCCCCCACAGATACGCAGTATTTT. Combining the CDR3 with reference TRBV15 and TRBJ2-3 gives the whole variable domain DAMVIQNPRYQVTQFGKPVTLSCSQTLNHNVMYWYQQKSSQAPKLLFHYYDKDFNNEADTPDNFQSRRPNTSFCFLDIRSPGLGDTAMYLCATSRDAAGAPTDTQYFGPGTRLTVL.